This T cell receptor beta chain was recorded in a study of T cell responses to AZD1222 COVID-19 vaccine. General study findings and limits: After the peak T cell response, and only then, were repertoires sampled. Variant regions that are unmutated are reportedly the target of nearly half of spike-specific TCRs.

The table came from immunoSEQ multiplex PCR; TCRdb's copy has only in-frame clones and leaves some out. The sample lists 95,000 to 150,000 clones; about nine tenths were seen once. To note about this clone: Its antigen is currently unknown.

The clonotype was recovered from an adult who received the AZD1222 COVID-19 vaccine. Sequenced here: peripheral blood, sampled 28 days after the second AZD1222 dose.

The CDR3 sequence is CASARQGALKNIQYF. The CDR3 DNA reads as TGTGCCAGCGCGAGGCAGGGGGCTCTCAAAAACATTCAGTACTTC. The rearrangement links TRBV19 to TRBJ2-4, with 8 bases that match TRBD1. This CDR3 is built from 15 residues. Germline CDR1 reads LNHDA; CDR2 reads SQIVND (reference sequence). V shed 9 bases and J 3 bases; nucleotides not matched to a gene: 10.